The present T cell receptor beta chain was sequenced within a study of response to subunit inactivated influenza vaccine. General study results and limits: Every seasonal influenza vaccination brings in few new T cells, the authors suggested.

To note about this clonotype: Its antigen is unidentified.

The CDR3 contains 16 residues. The germline CDR1 and CDR2 sequences are DFQATT and SNEGSKA (reference sequence). Trimming removed 0 bases from V and 8 bases from J, with 19 bases in between. MiXCR, applied by TCRdb to the RT-PCR reads, yields one record per CDR3 protein. The top ten hold less than 9% of the sample, which has hundreds of thousands of distinct CDR3 sequences, approximately 13% seen once. V gene TRBV20-1 combines with J gene TRBJ1-4; D remains unclear. Source: PBMCs from blood, taken around 15 days before vaccination. This TCR came from a man in his fifties who received an inactivated influenza vaccine. The CDR3 sequence is CSARDTRISRWEKLFF. The CDR3 DNA reads as TGCAGTGCTAGAGATACGAGAATCTCCAGATGGGAAAAACTGTTTTTT.